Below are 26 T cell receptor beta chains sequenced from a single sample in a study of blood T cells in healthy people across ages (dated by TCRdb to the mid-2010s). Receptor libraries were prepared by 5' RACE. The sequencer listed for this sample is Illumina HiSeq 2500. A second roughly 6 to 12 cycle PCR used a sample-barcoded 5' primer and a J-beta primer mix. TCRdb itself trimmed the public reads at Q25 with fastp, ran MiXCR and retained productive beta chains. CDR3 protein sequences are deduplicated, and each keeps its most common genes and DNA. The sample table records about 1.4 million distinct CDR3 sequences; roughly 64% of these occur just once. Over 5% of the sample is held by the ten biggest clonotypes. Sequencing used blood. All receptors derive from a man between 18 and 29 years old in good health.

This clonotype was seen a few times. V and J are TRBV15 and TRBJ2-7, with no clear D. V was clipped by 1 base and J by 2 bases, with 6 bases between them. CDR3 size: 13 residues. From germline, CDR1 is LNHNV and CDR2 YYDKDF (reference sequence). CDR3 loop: CATSRAGPYEQYF. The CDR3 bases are TGTGCCACCAGCAGAGCAGGTCCCTACGAGCAGTACTTC.

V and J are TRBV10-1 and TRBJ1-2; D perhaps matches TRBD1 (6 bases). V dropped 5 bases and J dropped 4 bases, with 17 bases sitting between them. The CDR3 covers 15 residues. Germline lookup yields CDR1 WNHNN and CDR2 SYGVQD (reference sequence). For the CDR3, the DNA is TGCGCCAGCAGTTCAACCTTAACAGGGAGCTATGGCTACACCTTC. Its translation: CASSSTLTGSYGYTF.

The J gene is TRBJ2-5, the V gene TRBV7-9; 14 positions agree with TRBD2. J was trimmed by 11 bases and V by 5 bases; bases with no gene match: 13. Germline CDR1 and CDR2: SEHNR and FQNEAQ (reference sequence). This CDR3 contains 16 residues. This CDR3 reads CASSPRTSGRYNEQYF. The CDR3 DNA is TGTGCCAGCAGCCCCAGGACTAGCGGGAGGTACAATGAGCAGTACTTC.

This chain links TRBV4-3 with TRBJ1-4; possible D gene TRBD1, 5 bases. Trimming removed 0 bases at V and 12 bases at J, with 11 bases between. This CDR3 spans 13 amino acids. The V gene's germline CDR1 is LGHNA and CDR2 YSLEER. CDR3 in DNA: TGCGCCAGCAGCCAAGATAGGGACGAAGAACTGTTTTTT. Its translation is CASSQDRDEELFF.

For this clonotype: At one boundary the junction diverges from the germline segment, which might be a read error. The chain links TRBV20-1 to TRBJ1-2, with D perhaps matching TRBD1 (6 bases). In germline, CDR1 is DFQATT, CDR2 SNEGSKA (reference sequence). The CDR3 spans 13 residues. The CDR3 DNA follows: TGCAATGCTTTAAGAGAGGGGGGGTATGGCTACACCTTC. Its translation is CNALREGGYGYTF.

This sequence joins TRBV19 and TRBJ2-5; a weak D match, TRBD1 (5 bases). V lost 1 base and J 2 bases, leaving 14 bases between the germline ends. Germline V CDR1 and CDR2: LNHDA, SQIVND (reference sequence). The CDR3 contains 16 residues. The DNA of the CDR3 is TGTGCCAGTAGTATAGTGCAGGGATTGGATCAAGAGACCCAGTACTTC. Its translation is CASSIVQGLDQETQYF.

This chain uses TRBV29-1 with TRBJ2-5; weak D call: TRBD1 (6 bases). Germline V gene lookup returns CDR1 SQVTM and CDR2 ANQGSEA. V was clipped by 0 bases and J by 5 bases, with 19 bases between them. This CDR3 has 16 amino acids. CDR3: CSVEDTATGHWETQYF. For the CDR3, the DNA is TGCAGCGTTGAAGATACGGCCACAGGGCATTGGGAGACCCAGTACTTC.

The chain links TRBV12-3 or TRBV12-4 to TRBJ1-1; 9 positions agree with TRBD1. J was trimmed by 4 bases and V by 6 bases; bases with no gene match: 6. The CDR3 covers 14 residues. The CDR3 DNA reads TGTGCCAGCAGGGTACAGGGGGCCGGCACTGAAGCTTTCTTT. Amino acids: CASRVQGAGTEAFF.

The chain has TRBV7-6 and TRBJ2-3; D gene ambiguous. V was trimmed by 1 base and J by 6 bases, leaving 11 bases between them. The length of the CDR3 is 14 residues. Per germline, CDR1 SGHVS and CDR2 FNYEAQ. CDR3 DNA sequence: TGTGCCAGCAGCTTAGAATGGGGAATGGATACGCAGTATTTT. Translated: CASSLEWGMDTQYF. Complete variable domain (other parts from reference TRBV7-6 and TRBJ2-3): GAGVSQSPRYKVTKRGQDVALRCDPISGHVSLYWYRQALGQGPEFLTYFNYEAQQDKSGLPNDRFSAERPEGSISTLTIQRTEQRDSAMYRCASSLEWGMDTQYFGPGTRLTVL.

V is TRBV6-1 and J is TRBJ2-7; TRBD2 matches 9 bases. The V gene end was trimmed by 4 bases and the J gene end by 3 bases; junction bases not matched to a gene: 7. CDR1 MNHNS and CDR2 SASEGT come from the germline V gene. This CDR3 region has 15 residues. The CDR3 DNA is TGTGCCAGCAGTGTAGTAGCTAGCGGGATCTACGAGCAGTACTTC. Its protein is CASSVVASGIYEQYF.

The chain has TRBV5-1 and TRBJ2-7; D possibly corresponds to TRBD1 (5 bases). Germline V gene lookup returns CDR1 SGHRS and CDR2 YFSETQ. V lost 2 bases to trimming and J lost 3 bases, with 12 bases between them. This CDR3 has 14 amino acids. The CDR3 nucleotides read TGCGCCAGCAGCTTCTGGCAGGACAACTACGAGCAGTACTTC. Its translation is CASSFWQDNYEQYF.

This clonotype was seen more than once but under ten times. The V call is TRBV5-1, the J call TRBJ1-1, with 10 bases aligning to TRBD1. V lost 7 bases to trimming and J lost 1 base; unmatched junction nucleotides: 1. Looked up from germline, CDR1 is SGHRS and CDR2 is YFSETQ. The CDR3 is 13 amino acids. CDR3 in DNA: TGCGCCAGCGGGACAGGGGAGAACACTGAAGCTTTCTTT. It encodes CASGTGENTEAFF.

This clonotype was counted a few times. The CDR3 DNA is TGCGCCAGCAGCCAGGAAATCAGTGTGAACACTGAAGCTTTCTTT. Protein sequence: CASSQEISVNTEAFF. The chain recombines TRBV4-1 with TRBJ1-1; D is ambiguous. The germline V gene has CDR1 MGHRA and CDR2 YSYEKL. The CDR3 has 15 residues. Trimming removed 3 bases from V and 0 bases from J, with 11 bases in between.

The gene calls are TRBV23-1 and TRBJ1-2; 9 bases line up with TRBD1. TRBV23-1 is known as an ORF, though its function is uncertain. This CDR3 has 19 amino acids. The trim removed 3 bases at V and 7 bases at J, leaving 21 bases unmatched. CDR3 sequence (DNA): TGCGCCAGCAGTCACCAACTGACCAACGCCGGGACAGGGATGGTTGGCTACACCTTC. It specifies CASSHQLTNAGTGMVGYTF.

In DNA form, the CDR3 reads TGCAGTGCTAGGCTCCCCCGGGGCGGAGGTAATGAGCAGTACTTC. It codes for CSARLPRGGGNEQYF. The chain recombines TRBV20-1 with TRBJ2-7; D tentatively fits TRBD1 or TRBD2 (5 bases each). The germline CDR1 and CDR2 sequences are DFQATT and SNEGSKA (reference sequence). V was clipped by 3 bases and J by 7 bases, with 22 bases between them. This CDR3 is 15 amino acids long.

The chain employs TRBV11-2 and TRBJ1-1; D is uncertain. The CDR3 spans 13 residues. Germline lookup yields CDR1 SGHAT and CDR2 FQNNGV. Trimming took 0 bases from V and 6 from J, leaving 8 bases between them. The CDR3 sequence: CASSLESGPEAFF. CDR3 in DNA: TGTGCCAGCAGCTTAGAATCCGGCCCTGAAGCTTTCTTT.

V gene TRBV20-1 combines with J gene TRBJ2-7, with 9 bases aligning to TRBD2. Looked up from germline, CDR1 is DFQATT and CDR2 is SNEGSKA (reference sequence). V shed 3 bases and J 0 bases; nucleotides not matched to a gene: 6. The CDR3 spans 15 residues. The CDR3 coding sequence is TGCAGTGCTAGTCCGACTAGCGGAGGCTCCTACGAGCAGTACTTC. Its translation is CSASPTSGGSYEQYF.

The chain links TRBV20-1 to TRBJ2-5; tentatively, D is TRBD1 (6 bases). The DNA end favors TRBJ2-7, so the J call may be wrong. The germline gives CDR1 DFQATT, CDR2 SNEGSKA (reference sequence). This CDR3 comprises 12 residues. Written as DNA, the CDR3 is TGCAGTGCTAGAGCCACAGGGAACGAGCAGTACTTC. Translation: CSARATGNEQYF.

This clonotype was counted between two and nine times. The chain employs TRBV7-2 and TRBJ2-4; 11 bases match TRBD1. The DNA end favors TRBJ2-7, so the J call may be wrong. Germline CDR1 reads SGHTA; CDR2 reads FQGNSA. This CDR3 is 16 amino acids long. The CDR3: CASSLAGQGAGYEQYF. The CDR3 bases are TGTGCCAGCAGCTTAGCAGGACAGGGGGCTGGTTACGAGCAGTACTTC.

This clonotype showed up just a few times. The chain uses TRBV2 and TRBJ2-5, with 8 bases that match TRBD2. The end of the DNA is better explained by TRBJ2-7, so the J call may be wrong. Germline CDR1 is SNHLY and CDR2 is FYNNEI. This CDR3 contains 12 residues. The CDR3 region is CASKGLAYEQYF. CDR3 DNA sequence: TGTGCCAGCAAGGGACTAGCCTACGAGCAGTACTTC.

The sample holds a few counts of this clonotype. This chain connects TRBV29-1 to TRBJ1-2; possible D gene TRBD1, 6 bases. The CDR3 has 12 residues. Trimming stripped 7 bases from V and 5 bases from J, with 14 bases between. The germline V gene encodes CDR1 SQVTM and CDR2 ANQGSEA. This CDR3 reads CSGGTLKYGYTF. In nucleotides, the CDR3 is TGCAGCGGAGGGACACTAAAGTATGGCTACACCTTC.

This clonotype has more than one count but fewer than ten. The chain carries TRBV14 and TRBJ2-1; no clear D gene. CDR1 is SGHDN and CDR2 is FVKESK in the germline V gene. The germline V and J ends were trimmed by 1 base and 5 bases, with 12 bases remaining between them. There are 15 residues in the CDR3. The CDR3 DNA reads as TGTGCCAGCAGCCAAGTCCTAGACTTTCACAATGAGCAGTTCTTC. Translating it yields CASSQVLDFHNEQFF.

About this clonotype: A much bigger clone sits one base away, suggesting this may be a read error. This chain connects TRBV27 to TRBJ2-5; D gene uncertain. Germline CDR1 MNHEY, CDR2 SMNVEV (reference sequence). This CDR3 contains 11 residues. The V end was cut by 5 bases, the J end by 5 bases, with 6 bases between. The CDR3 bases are TGTGCCAGCAGTAACTGGGAGACCCAGTACTTC. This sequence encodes CASSNWETQYF.

The CDR3 reads CASSGRDTGSYNEQFF. CDR3 sequence (DNA): TGTGCCAGCAGTGGCCGGGACACCGGCTCCTACAATGAGCAGTTCTTC. The chain links TRBV25-1 to TRBJ2-1; D is perhaps TRBD1 (6 bases). Germline CDR1 is MGHDK and CDR2 is SYGVNS. The CDR3 sequence is 16 residues long. Between the trimmed V and J ends, which lost 4 bases and 0 bases, there was a span of 13 bases.

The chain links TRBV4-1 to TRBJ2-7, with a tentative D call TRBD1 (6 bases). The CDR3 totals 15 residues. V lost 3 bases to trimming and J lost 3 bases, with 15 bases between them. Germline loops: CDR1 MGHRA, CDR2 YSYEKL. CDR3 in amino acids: CASSHVTGPFYEQYF. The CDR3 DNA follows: TGCGCCAGCAGCCATGTAACAGGGCCCTTCTACGAGCAGTACTTC.

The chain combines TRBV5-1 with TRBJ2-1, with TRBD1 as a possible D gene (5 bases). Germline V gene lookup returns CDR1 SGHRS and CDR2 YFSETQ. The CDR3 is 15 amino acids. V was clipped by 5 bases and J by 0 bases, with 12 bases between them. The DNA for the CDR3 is TGCGCCAGCAGATTGACAGAGAGCTCCTACAATGAGCAGTTCTTC. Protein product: CASRLTESSYNEQFF.